These 20 T cell receptor beta chains originate from one sample sequenced in a study of neurological immune-mediated disorders. MiXCR, applied by TCRdb to the 5' RACE reads, yields one record per CDR3 protein. The data show tens of thousands of distinct CDR3 sequences, with 12% to 15% seen just once and 6.8% held by the top ten. The sample consisted of PBMCs. All receptors derive from a woman aged 50 to 65 in good health.

In this sample, this clonotype turned up many times. This chain joins TRBV5-1 and TRBJ2-5, with TRBD2 identical over 12 bases. The CDR3 is made up of 14 amino acids. Germline V gene data show CDR1 as SGHRS and CDR2 as YFSETQ. Trimming removed 4 bases from V and 5 bases from J; junction bases left unmatched: 3. CDR3 loop: CASSRTSGDETQYF. CDR3 DNA sequence: TGCGCCAGCAGCAGGACTAGCGGGGATGAGACCCAGTACTTC. Based on the CDR3 plus reference TRBV5-1 and TRBJ2-5, the full variable domain is KAGVTQTPRYLIKTRGQQVTLSCSPISGHRSVSWYQQTPGQGLQFLFEYFSETQRNKGNFPGRFSGRQFSNSRSEMNVSTLELGDSALYLCASSRTSGDETQYFGPGTRLLVL.

This clonotype has ten or more counts. The chain combines TRBV29-1 with TRBJ2-7; TRBD1 matches 12 bases. The germline V gene encodes CDR1 SQVTM and CDR2 ANQGSEA. V was pared by 7 bases and J by 6 bases, with 7 bases of the junction left unmatched. This CDR3 is 13 amino acids long. The CDR3 sequence is CSANRDRGLEQYF. CDR3 DNA: TGCAGCGCCAACCGGGACAGGGGGCTCGAGCAGTACTTC.

This clonotype has a count of ten or more. The CDR3 loop reads CSASKNIQYF. For the CDR3, the DNA is TGCAGTGCTAGTAAAAACATTCAGTACTTC. V and J are TRBV20-1 and TRBJ2-4, with D hard to call. Germline V lookup: CDR1 DFQATT, CDR2 SNEGSKA (reference sequence). V shed 3 bases and J shed 4 bases, with 1 base lying between them. This CDR3 has 10 residues.

Many counts were recorded for this clonotype. The chain carries TRBV6-5 and TRBJ2-2; D unclear. The CDR3 length is 15 residues. Germline assignment: CDR1 MNHEY and CDR2 SVGAGI. The V end lost 3 bases, the J end lost 0 bases, and 8 bases lay between the germline ends. CDR3 in DNA: TGTGCCAGCAGTTATCAACAGCCGAACACCGGGGAGCTGTTTTTT. It specifies CASSYQQPNTGELFF.

This clonotype was recorded many times. The chain uses TRBV7-2 and TRBJ2-7; perhaps TRBD1 as D (6 bases). Germline V lookup: CDR1 SGHTA, CDR2 FQGNSA. This CDR3 comprises 14 residues. Trimming took 4 bases from V and 2 from J, leaving 12 bases between them. CDR3 sequence reads: CASSSPGVAYEQYF. The DNA for the CDR3 is TGTGCCAGCAGCTCCCCAGGGGTGGCCTACGAGCAGTACTTC.

This clonotype came up many times. The chain is built from TRBV7-2 and TRBJ2-1, with 14 bases matching TRBD2. The germline V gene has CDR1 SGHTA and CDR2 FQGNSA. With V trimmed by 5 bases and J by 9 bases, 6 bases remained unmatched. CDR3 length: 15 residues. The CDR3 coding sequence is TGTGCCAGCAGCATCCGACTAGCGGGAGGGATTGAGCAGTTCTTC. This translates into CASSIRLAGGIEQFF.

This clonotype has at least ten counts. A much larger clone lies one base from this, so it may be a read error. J is TRBJ1-1 and V is TRBV5-1; a possible D gene is TRBD1 (5 bases). Trimming cost V 4 bases and J 5 bases, with 15 bases left between them. The germline V gene encodes CDR1 SGHRS and CDR2 YFSETQ. The CDR3 extends over 14 amino acids. Written as DNA, the CDR3 is TGCGCCAGCAGCCCGTGGGGCTGGGGGACTGAAGCTTTCTTT. Residues: CASSPWGWGTEAFF.

CDR3 DNA sequence: TGCGCCAGCAGCTTGGAAGGGGGGGCTGGGGCCAACGTCCTGACTTTC. Protein product: CASSLEGGAGANVLTF. The chain couples TRBV5-1 to TRBJ2-6; perhaps TRBD2 as D (7 bases). CDR3 length: 16 amino acids. From germline, CDR1 is SGHRS and CDR2 YFSETQ. Trimming cost V 0 bases and J 2 bases, with 9 bases left between them.

The sample holds many counts of this clonotype. This rearrangement joins TRBV5-1 to TRBJ2-1; tentatively, D is TRBD2 (6 bases). The CDR3 is made up of 17 amino acids. The germline CDR1 and CDR2 sequences are SGHRS and YFSETQ. V was trimmed by 3 bases and J by 0 bases, leaving 16 bases between them. The CDR3 sequence is CASSSGSLANSYNEQFF. Written as DNA, the CDR3 is TGCGCCAGCAGCTCAGGCTCTCTAGCGAACTCCTACAATGAGCAGTTCTTC.

This clonotype was counted at least ten times. This chain joins TRBV5-1 and TRBJ2-3; 12 bases line up with TRBD1. From germline, CDR1 is SGHRS and CDR2 YFSETQ. This CDR3 contains 19 residues. The ends lost 0 bases at V and 1 base at J; junction bases unmatched: 9. For the CDR3, the DNA is TGCGCCAGCAGCTTGGCCATGGGGACAGGGGGCTGGGGCACAGATACGCAGTATTTT. Residues: CASSLAMGTGGWGTDTQYF.

In its sample, this clonotype ranks as medium-sized. DNA for the CDR3: TGCAGTGCTAGAGAGGGACAGTCTGGAAACACCATATATTTT. It specifies CSAREGQSGNTIYF. The chain carries TRBV20-1 and TRBJ1-3; the match to TRBD1 covers 7 bases. V dropped 0 bases and J dropped 1; count of bases not matched to a gene: 0. This CDR3 has 14 residues. CDR1 is DFQATT, CDR2 SNEGSKA, per germline (reference sequence).

This clonotype has ten or more counts. The chain has TRBV2 and TRBJ2-1; TRBD2 agrees at 10 bases. V lost 1 base to trimming and J lost 15 bases; unmatched junction nucleotides: 6. Germline V gene sequence: CDR1 SNHLY, CDR2 FYNNEI. CDR3 length: 13 residues. The CDR3 sequence: CASSEDSGGVRFF. CDR3 nucleotides: TGTGCCAGCAGTGAAGACAGCGGGGGGGTGAGGTTCTTC.

This clonotype was found many times. The V gene is TRBV29-1, the J gene TRBJ2-3; 8 nucleotides agree with TRBD1. The CDR3 length is 14 residues. Germline V gives CDR1 SQVTM, CDR2 ANQGSEA. The trim removed 5 bases at V and 5 bases at J, leaving 9 bases unmatched. This chain's CDR3 is CSVTPGQVLDTQYF. Here the CDR3 DNA reads TGCAGCGTTACACCGGGACAGGTTTTAGATACGCAGTATTTT.

This clonotype was seen repeatedly, ten times or more. The chain has TRBV5-1 and TRBJ2-2; tentative D call: TRBD1 (5 bases). The CDR3 totals 16 residues. Germline V gene lookup returns CDR1 SGHRS and CDR2 YFSETQ. V shed 4 bases and J shed 2 bases, with 15 bases lying between them. The CDR3 region has the DNA TGCGCCAGCAGCCACCAGGGCAGTCCTAACACCGGGGAGCTGTTTTTT. Its translation: CASSHQGSPNTGELFF.

In regard to this clonotype: One junction end does not reproduce the germline sequence, and a read error may be involved. The CDR3 loop is CAGRATRGIDSPLHF. CDR3 coding DNA: TGTGCCGGGAGGGCTACCAGGGGAATCGATTCACCCCTCCACTTT. The chain is built from TRBV30 and TRBJ1-6, with D perhaps TRBD1 (6 bases). CDR1 and CDR2 from the germline V gene are GTSNPN and SVGIG (reference sequence). The length of the CDR3 is 15 residues.

The sample holds many counts of this clonotype. V is TRBV7-2 and J is TRBJ2-3; TRBD2 matches 7 bases. Germline lookup yields CDR1 SGHTA and CDR2 FQGNSA. J gave up 12 bases and V 4 bases, and 7 bases lay outside the gene matches. The CDR3 is 12 residues long. CDR3 nucleotides: TGTGCCAGCAGCTCGTTCGGCGGGGGACAGTATTTT. This codes for CASSSFGGGQYF.

The V call is TRBV20-1, the J call TRBJ1-2, with D perhaps TRBD1 (6 bases). Between the trimmed V and J ends, which lost 6 bases and 7 bases, there was a span of 18 bases. The CDR3 has 13 amino acids. Germline CDR1 is DFQATT and CDR2 is SNEGSKA (reference sequence). The CDR3 DNA is TGCAGTGCCGGTGGAGGGGGGGCGGCTGGCTACACCTTC. The encoded protein is CSAGGGGAAGYTF.

This clonotype was observed a few times. DNA of the CDR3: TGTGCCAGCAGCCCGCCTCGGGCTAGCGGGAGTTTCTACGAGCAGTACTTC. Amino acids: CASSPPRASGSFYEQYF. J is TRBJ2-7 and V is TRBV11-3; TRBD2 aligns across 10 bases. Unmatched junction bases numbered 13, after V lost 5 bases and J lost 3 bases. Germline V gene lookup returns CDR1 SGHNT and CDR2 YENEEA. This CDR3 is 17 amino acids long.

This clonotype was counted ten times or more. The genes are TRBV10-3 and TRBJ1-5, with no clear D. This CDR3 comprises 12 residues. Germline CDR1 ENHRY, CDR2 SYGVKD. Trimming took off 10 bases at V and 5 bases at J, with 12 bases between the two ends. The CDR3 DNA reads as TGTGCCACCGGTAGGTCCGATCAGCCCCAGCATTTT. Protein product: CATGRSDQPQHF.

This clonotype was recorded many times. The chain employs TRBV20-1 and TRBJ2-7; 12 bases match TRBD2. Trimming took 4 bases from V and 3 from J; bases not matched to a gene: 7. Germline CDR1 DFQATT, CDR2 SNEGSKA (reference sequence). The CDR3 length is 15 residues. This CDR3 is CSAIQRTSGDYEQYF. CDR3 nucleotides: TGCAGTGCTATCCAGAGGACTAGCGGGGACTACGAGCAGTACTTC.